This TCR beta chain was captured by sequencing in a study of cytomegalovirus exposure and HLA in healthy donors. Whole-study context: Genotyping showed around 81% of fewer than 500 donors falling in the Caucasian-associated ancestry cluster.

Whole-study findings and limits: Earlier results showed most TCR beta V segments being productive about 87% or about 30% of the time. Analyses of presence/absence relied on an assumption of roughly uniform sequencing depth across donors.

Healthy donors of bone marrow made up the group. Researchers ran the PCR with 60 Vbeta and 13 Jbeta primers. Repertoires were generated with immunoSEQ multiplex PCR, while TCRdb's copy carries only in-frame clones and drops some. The sample lists 150,000 to 200,000 clones, about 80% occurring once. The CDR3 loop spans 15 amino acids. Per the germline V gene, CDR1 is MNHEY and CDR2 is SVGAGI. The ends lost 6 bases at V and 4 bases at J; junction bases unmatched: 9. For this clone: The target antigen is unknown.

The sequencing sample was made of PBMCs. This receptor was taken from a young man in good health and CMV-seronegative. The chain has TRBV6-5 and TRBJ2-7, with 10 bases matching TRBD2. The CDR3 bases are TGTGCCAGCAGCCCCCTAGCGGGAGAAGGGTACGAGCAGTACTTC. Translating gives CASSPLAGEGYEQYF.